These T cell receptor beta chains were read from a single sample in a study of T cells after posttransplantation cyclophosphamide. Measured with immunoSEQ multiplex PCR; TCRdb has only the in-frame clones, and not every one. Of just over 65,000 clones listed, 93% are singletons. What was sequenced was PBMCs. These receptors were obtained from a woman aged 25-40 years in good health and a related stem cell transplant donor. Both conserved end residues are part of each CDR3. The D gene is left open where the match is weak. A row's size may be missing; if present it is once, few, many or a size class.

j_call | d_call | v_call | clone_size | cdr3_aa | cdr3_nt
TRBJ2-3 | - | TRBV4-1 | - | CASSQARQPSTDTQYF | TGCGCCAGCAGCCAAGCCCGACAACCTAGCACAGATACGCAGTATTTT
TRBJ1-2 | - | TRBV9 | - | CASSGNNGYTF | TGTGCCAGCAGCGGTAATAATGGCTACACCTTC
TRBJ2-7 | - | TRBV27 | - | CASSLRGTDPAYEQYF | TGTGCCAGCAGTTTACGGGGGACAGATCCTGCCTACGAGCAGTACTTC
TRBJ2-4 | TRBD1 | TRBV4-3 | once | CASSQDSGGQNIQYF | TGCGCCAGCAGCCAAGATTCAGGGGGACAAAACATTCAGTACTTC
TRBJ1-1 | - | TRBV5-6 | once | CASSHPWGLDTEAFF | TGTGCCAGCAGCCACCCTTGGGGATTGGACACTGAAGCTTTCTTT
TRBJ1-4 | - | TRBV25-1 | - | CASSVLGVYEKLFF | TGTGCCAGCAGTGTCCTTGGGGTGTACGAAAAACTGTTTTTT
TRBJ1-1 | - | TRBV7-7 | - | CASSFTVNTEAFF | TGTGCCAGCAGCTTCACAGTAAACACTGAAGCTTTCTTT
TRBJ2-7 | - | TRBV29-1 | - | CSVRVVKTGSYEQYF | TGCAGCGTTCGGGTGGTAAAGACAGGTTCCTACGAGCAGTACTTC
TRBJ2-7 | TRBD2 | TRBV7-2 | - | CASSYSGGTLYEQYF | TGTGCCAGCAGCTACTCGGGGGGAACACTCTACGAGCAGTACTTC
TRBJ1-1 | TRBD1 | TRBV7-9 | - | CASSLPATQQGSTEAFF | TGTGCCAGCAGCTTACCGGCAACCCAACAGGGGAGCACTGAAGCTTTCTTT
TRBJ2-3 | - | TRBV10-3 | - | CAIRGGVGALSTDTQYF | TGTGCCATCAGGGGGGGTGTGGGGGCCCTTAGCACAGATACGCAGTATTTT
TRBJ1-3 | - | TRBV5-1 | - | CASSLGRVDSGNTIYF | TGCGCCAGCAGCCTGGGACGGGTTGACTCTGGAAACACCATATATTTT
TRBJ1-1 | - | TRBV27 | - | CASSLSVRGVNTEAFF | TGTGCCAGCAGTTTATCGGTTCGGGGGGTGAACACTGAAGCTTTCTTT
TRBJ2-7 | TRBD1 | TRBV6-5 | - | CASSRDRVGGEQYF | TGTGCCAGCAGCCGAGACAGGGTAGGTGGCGAGCAGTACTTC
TRBJ2-2 | TRBD2 | TRBV7-9 | once | CAIGTTQNTRATGELFF | TGTGCCATCGGGACTACGCAGAATACACGAGCCACCGGGGAGCTGTTTTTT
TRBJ1-1 | - | TRBV7-6 | once | CASSSTWTNTEAFF | TGTGCCAGCAGCTCCACGTGGACGAACACTGAAGCTTTCTTT
TRBJ1-2 | - | TRBV28 | - | CASIPSGTYGYTF | TGTGCCAGCATTCCCTCAGGGACCTATGGCTACACCTTC